Following are 8 T cell receptor beta chains from one sample sequenced in a study of shared clonotypes between healthy human individuals. Naive CD8 cells were CD45RO-negative, positively selected for CCR7, excluding terminally differentiated effector memory CD45RA+ cells. The repertoire was sequenced with immunoSEQ multiplex PCR; TCRdb's copy has only in-frame clones and lacks some. The sample records around 700,000 clones, around 92% being singletons. The sample was naive CD8+ T cells sorted from blood. The source is a young man in good health.

The chain employs TRBV29-1 and TRBJ1-5; no clear D gene. Trimming took 0 bases from V and 1 from J, leaving 16 bases between them. CDR1 SQVTM and CDR2 ANQGSEA come from the germline V gene. CDR3 length: 17 amino acids. The CDR3 sequence is CSVEEPVREESNQPQHF. CDR3 bases: TGCAGCGTTGAAGAACCCGTAAGGGAAGAGAGCAATCAGCCCCAGCATTTT. The whole variable domain, filled in from reference TRBV29-1 and TRBJ1-5, reads SAVISQKPSRDICQRGTSLTIQCQVDSQVTMMFWYRQQPGQSLTLIATANQGSEATYESGFVIDKFPISRPNLTFSTLTVSNMSPEDSSIYLCSVEEPVREESNQPQHFGDGTRLSIL.

The V gene is TRBV7-3, the J gene TRBJ2-1; TRBD2 aligns across 8 bases. The CDR3 loop spans 16 amino acids. Trimming at V came to 2 bases and at J to 9 bases, leaving 12 bases not matched to a gene. Germline V gene sequence: CDR1 SGHTA, CDR2 FQGTGA. The CDR3 spells CASSLSLAGTSSEQFF. The CDR3, as DNA: TGTGCCAGCAGCTTATCTTTGGCCGGGACTAGTAGTGAGCAGTTCTTC.

The chain employs TRBV29-1 and TRBJ2-3; no reliable D call. The CDR3 is 14 amino acids. Trimming took off 4 bases at V and 3 bases at J, with 14 bases between the two ends. Germline CDR1 SQVTM, CDR2 ANQGSEA. In DNA form, the CDR3 reads TGCAGCGTTGCCCCAGTCTTATTGACAGATACGCAGTATTTT. Its protein product is CSVAPVLLTDTQYF.

This clone was found once. The CDR3 DNA sequence: TGTGCCAGCAGCCCTGAAAACGTCCGGGACAGGGGCAATCAGCCCCAGCATTTT. Translated: CASSPENVRDRGNQPQHF. This chain connects TRBV7-9 to TRBJ1-5, with TRBD1 identical over 9 bases. CDR1 is SEHNR and CDR2 is FQNEAQ in the germline V gene (reference sequence). Germline trimming cut 5 bases from V and 2 bases from J; bases unmatched to any gene: 13. This CDR3 region has 18 residues. The variable domain in full, completed from reference TRBV7-9 and TRBJ1-5, reads DTGVSQNPRHKITKRGQNVTFRCDPISEHNRLYWYRQTLGQGPEFLTYFQNEAQLEKSRLLSDRFSAERPKGSFSTLEIQRTEQGDSAMYLCASSPENVRDRGNQPQHFGDGTRLSIL.

This clone was recorded once. The V call is TRBV28, the J call TRBJ2-7; weak D call: TRBD2 (5 bases). Germline lookup yields CDR1 MDHEN and CDR2 SYDVKM. The CDR3 is 15 amino acids. V lost 3 bases to trimming and J lost 1 base, with 13 bases between them. The CDR3 protein is CASSFLREVSYEQYF. In nucleotides, the CDR3 is TGTGCCAGCAGTTTCTTGAGGGAAGTATCCTACGAGCAGTACTTC.

This chain uses TRBV13 with TRBJ2-3, with TRBD2 as a possible D gene (6 bases). The CDR3 sequence is 14 residues long. Trimming took off 0 bases at V and 2 bases at J, with 6 bases between the two ends. Germline V gene lookup returns CDR1 PRHDT and CDR2 FYEKMQ (reference sequence). In nucleotides, the CDR3 is TGTGCCAGCAGCTTAGGACTAGCCACAGATACGCAGTATTTT. Its protein is CASSLGLATDTQYF.

The chain couples TRBV7-9 to TRBJ2-3, with TRBD2 matching over 13 bases. Trimming took 5 bases from V and 1 from J; bases not matched to a gene: 9. CDR1 and CDR2 (germline): SEHNR, FQNEAQ (reference sequence). The CDR3 runs to 18 residues. The CDR3 protein is CASSPLAGGVTGTDTQYF. CDR3 nucleotides: TGTGCCAGCAGCCCACTAGCGGGAGGGGTAACGGGCACAGATACGCAGTATTTT.

The chain recombines TRBV4-1 with TRBJ2-1; no definite D call. This CDR3 region has 13 residues. V shed 1 base and J shed 11 bases, with 12 bases lying between them. CDR1 MGHRA and CDR2 YSYEKL come from the germline V gene. The CDR3 DNA is TGCGCCAGCAGCCAAGGGTTTCCCCCACAGCAGTTCTTC. It translates to CASSQGFPPQQFF.